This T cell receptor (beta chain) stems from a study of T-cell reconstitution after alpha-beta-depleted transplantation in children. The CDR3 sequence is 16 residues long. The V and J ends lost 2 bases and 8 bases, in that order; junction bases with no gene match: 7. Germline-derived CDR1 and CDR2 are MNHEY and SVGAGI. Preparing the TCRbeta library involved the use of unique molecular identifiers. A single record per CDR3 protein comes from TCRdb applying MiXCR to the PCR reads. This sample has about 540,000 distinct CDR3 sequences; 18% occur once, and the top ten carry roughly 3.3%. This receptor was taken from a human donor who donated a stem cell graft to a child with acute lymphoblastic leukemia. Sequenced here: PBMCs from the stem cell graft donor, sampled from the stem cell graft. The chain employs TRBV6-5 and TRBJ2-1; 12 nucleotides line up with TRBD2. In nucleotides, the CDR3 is TGTGCCAGCAGTTACGGGCTAGCGGGAGGGCCGGATGAGCAGTTCTTC. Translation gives CASSYGLAGGPDEQFF.